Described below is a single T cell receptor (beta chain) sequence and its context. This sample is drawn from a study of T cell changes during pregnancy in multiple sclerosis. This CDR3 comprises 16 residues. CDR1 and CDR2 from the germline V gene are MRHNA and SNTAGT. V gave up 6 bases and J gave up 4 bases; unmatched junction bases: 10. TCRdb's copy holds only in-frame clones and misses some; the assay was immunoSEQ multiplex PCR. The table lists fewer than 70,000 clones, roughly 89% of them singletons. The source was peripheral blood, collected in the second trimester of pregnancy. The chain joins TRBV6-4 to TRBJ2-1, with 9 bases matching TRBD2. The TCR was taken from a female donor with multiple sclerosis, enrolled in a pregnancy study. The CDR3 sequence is CASSRPGTSIYNEQFF. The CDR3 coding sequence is TGTGCCAGCAGCCGACCCGGGACTAGCATTTACAATGAGCAGTTCTTC.